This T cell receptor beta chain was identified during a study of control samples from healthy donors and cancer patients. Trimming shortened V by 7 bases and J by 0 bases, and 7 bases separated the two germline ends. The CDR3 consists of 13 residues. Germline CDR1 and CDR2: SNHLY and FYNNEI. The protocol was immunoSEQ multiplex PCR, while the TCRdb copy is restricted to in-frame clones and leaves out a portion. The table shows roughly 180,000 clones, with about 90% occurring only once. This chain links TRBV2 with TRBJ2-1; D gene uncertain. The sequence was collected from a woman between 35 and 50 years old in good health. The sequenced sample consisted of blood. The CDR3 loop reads CASTISSYNEQFF. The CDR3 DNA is TGTGCCAGCACAATTAGCTCCTACAATGAGCAGTTCTTC.